Below are 23 T cell receptor beta chains sequenced from a single sample in a study of blood T cells in healthy people across ages. It was with a sample-barcoded 5' primer and a J-beta primer mix that a second PCR of roughly 7 to 12 cycles was run. TCRdb fed the 5' RACE reads into MiXCR, producing one record per CDR3 protein. The top ten hold around 32% of the sample, which has about 690,000 distinct CDR3 sequences, over 40% seen once. Sequenced input: blood. The receptors originated from an elderly man in good health.

V and J are TRBV28 and TRBJ2-6; the D is unclear. Trimming pared 3 bases from V and 3 bases from J, leaving 12 bases between. Germline loops: CDR1 MDHEN, CDR2 SYDVKM. The CDR3 consists of 16 residues. The CDR3 DNA is TGTGCCAGCAGTTTCGGCGGAACCCTTGGGGCCAACGTCCTGACTTTC. The encoded protein is CASSFGGTLGANVLTF.

This clonotype was counted at least ten times. CDR3 protein: CSVRVRAGYTF. CDR3 nucleotide sequence: TGCAGCGTTAGGGTCAGGGCTGGCTACACCTTC. The chain joins TRBV29-1 to TRBJ1-2, with a weak D call TRBD1 (5 bases). The germline V gene encodes CDR1 SQVTM and CDR2 ANQGSEA. V gave up 5 bases and J gave up 7 bases, with 11 bases separating them. The CDR3 loop spans 11 amino acids.

This clonotype was seen a few times. This rearrangement joins TRBV12-3 or TRBV12-4 to TRBJ2-3, with TRBD2 matching over 9 bases. The CDR3 spans 16 residues. V lost 1 base to trimming and J lost 4 bases; unmatched junction nucleotides: 6. The chain's CDR3 is CASSLGVSGGSDTQYF. The CDR3 DNA reads TGTGCCAGCAGTTTAGGGGTTAGCGGGGGATCAGATACGCAGTATTTT.

There are a few counts of this clonotype. This chain links TRBV15 with TRBJ2-6; D is perhaps TRBD1 (5 bases). Germline lookup yields CDR1 LNHNV and CDR2 YYDKDF (reference sequence). This CDR3 spans 15 amino acids. V shed 3 bases and J shed 2 bases, with 8 bases lying between them. CDR3 bases: TGTGCCACCAGCAGCAAAGGGGCTGGGGCCAACGTCCTGACTTTC. Amino acid sequence: CATSSKGAGANVLTF.

The chain recombines TRBV7-2 with TRBJ1-3; D is uncertain. Germline V gene lookup returns CDR1 SGHTA and CDR2 FQGNSA. This CDR3 is 14 amino acids long. V lost 0 bases to trimming and J lost 3 bases, with 6 bases between them. The CDR3 is CASSLALYGNTIYF. CDR3 coding DNA: TGTGCCAGCAGCTTAGCCCTATATGGAAACACCATATATTTT. The full variable domain, with the rest looked up from reference TRBV7-2 and TRBJ1-3, is GAGVSQSPSNKVTEKGKDVELRCDPISGHTALYWYRQSLGQGLEFLIYFQGNSAPDKSGLPSDRFSAERTGGSVSTLTIQRTQQEDSAVYLCASSLALYGNTIYFGEGSWLTVV.

The CDR3 protein is CASSTLSGTGDSYNEQFF. CDR3 DNA: TGTGCCAGCAGTACCCTATCCGGGACAGGCGACTCCTACAATGAGCAGTTCTTC. This chain connects TRBV6-2 or TRBV6-3 to TRBJ2-1, with TRBD1 identical over 8 bases. The CDR3 totals 18 residues. The V gene's germline CDR1 is MNHEY and CDR2 SVGEGT. The V gene end was trimmed by 5 bases and the J gene end by 0 bases; junction bases not matched to a gene: 12.

V is TRBV27 and J is TRBJ1-2, with D maybe TRBD1 (5 bases). Per the germline V gene, CDR1 is MNHEY and CDR2 is SMNVEV (reference sequence). The CDR3 covers 16 residues. Trimming stripped 0 bases from V and 7 bases from J, with 18 bases between. Here the CDR3 reads CASSLSRGRATFGYTF. CDR3 DNA: TGTGCCAGCAGTTTATCGAGGGGCAGGGCAACGTTTGGCTACACCTTC.

This clonotype has ten or more counts. The chain couples TRBV5-1 to TRBJ2-1; either TRBD1 or TRBD2 may supply D (5 bases each). CDR3 size: 11 residues. Deletions cut 4 bases from V and 8 bases from J, with 7 bases between. Germline V lookup: CDR1 SGHRS, CDR2 YFSETQ. The CDR3 DNA is TGCGCCAGCAGCGTGGGACATGAGCAGTTCTTC. This gives the protein CASSVGHEQFF.

V and J are TRBV6-2 or TRBV6-3 and TRBJ2-1; the match to TRBD2 covers 7 bases. CDR3 length: 12 amino acids. The junction had 5 bases not matched to a gene; V was cut back by 7 bases and J by 8 bases. Germline CDR1 reads MNHEY; CDR2 reads SVGEGT. This chain's CDR3 is CASKRDSDEQFF. CDR3 DNA sequence: TGTGCCAGCAAGCGGGATTCAGATGAGCAGTTCTTC.

This clonotype was seen only a few times. The rearrangement links TRBV28 to TRBJ2-3, with a possible D match to TRBD2 (6 bases). Germline values: CDR1 MDHEN, CDR2 SYDVKM. V lost 1 base and J 0 bases, leaving 17 bases between the germline ends. This CDR3 comprises 18 residues. The CDR3, as DNA: TGTGCCAGCAGTTTATCGGGACTCCTAGTCCCAAGCACAGATACGCAGTATTTT. Translating it yields CASSLSGLLVPSTDTQYF.

The rearrangement joins TRBV3-1 to TRBJ2-7, with D possibly called TRBD1 or TRBD2 (5 bases each). CDR3 length equals 12 residues. The ends were cut back, 0 bases at V and 12 bases at J, with 12 bases in the middle. Germline V lookup: CDR1 LGHDT, CDR2 YNNKEL (reference sequence). The CDR3 coding sequence is TGTGCCAGCAGCCAAGAGAAAGGGACGTGGTACTTC. Its protein product is CASSQEKGTWYF.

The rearrangement uses TRBV9 and TRBJ2-3; 7 bases align to TRBD2. Trimming at V came to 0 bases and at J to 1 base, leaving 2 bases not matched to a gene. Per the germline V gene, CDR1 is SGDLS and CDR2 is YYNGEE. This CDR3 region has 15 residues. The CDR3 here is CASSVGGLRTDTQYF. DNA for the CDR3: TGTGCCAGCAGCGTAGGGGGACTACGCACAGATACGCAGTATTTT.

Many counts were recorded for this clonotype. V usage is TRBV28 and J usage is TRBJ2-3, with 9 nucleotides matching TRBD2. The CDR3 has 15 residues. CDR1 and CDR2 from the germline V gene are MDHEN and SYDVKM. The V segment lost 3 bases and the J segment 7 bases; nucleotides outside the gene matches: 8. CDR3 DNA sequence: TGTGCCAGCAGTTTGGTTAGCGGGAGCGGAAATACGCAGTATTTT. Residues: CASSLVSGSGNTQYF.

The CDR3 spells CATSKVRSGSYEQYF. The CDR3 nucleotides are TGTGCCACCAGCAAGGTACGGTCCGGCTCCTACGAGCAGTACTTC. V and J are TRBV15 and TRBJ2-7; no clear D. Trimming stripped 4 bases from V and 0 bases from J, with 13 bases between. The CDR3 runs to 15 residues. Germline CDR1 reads LNHNV; CDR2 reads YYDKDF (reference sequence).

There are a few counts of this clonotype. The rearrangement links TRBV15 to TRBJ1-5; D is ambiguous. The CDR3 has 13 residues. Germline CDR1 and CDR2: LNHNV and YYDKDF (reference sequence). Trimming pared 0 bases from V and 8 bases from J, leaving 8 bases between. In DNA, the CDR3 is TGTGCCACCAGCAGAGATACCTCGGAGCCCCAGCATTTT. It encodes CATSRDTSEPQHF.

The genes are TRBV7-8 and TRBJ2-4, with unresolved D. The J call may be wrong; the DNA end is better matched by TRBJ2-7. The CDR3 spans 14 residues. Germline V lookup: CDR1 SGHVS, CDR2 FQNEAQ. The CDR3 DNA reads TGTGCCAGCAGCTTAGTATATTCCTCCTACGAGCAGTACTTC. It specifies CASSLVYSSYEQYF.

The chain links TRBV3-1 to TRBJ2-2; possible D gene TRBD1, 6 bases. Trimming took off 2 bases at V and 0 bases at J, with 16 bases between the two ends. The CDR3 spans 18 residues. From germline, CDR1 is LGHDT and CDR2 YNNKEL (reference sequence). The CDR3 coding sequence is TGTGCCAGCAGCCAATCCAGGGGTGGGCATGCGAACACCGGGGAGCTGTTTTTT. This translates into CASSQSRGGHANTGELFF.

The sample holds a few counts of this clonotype. CDR3: CASKPGSFTDTQYF. In DNA, the CDR3 is TGTGCCAGCAAGCCAGGGTCCTTCACAGATACGCAGTATTTT. This rearrangement joins TRBV6-5 to TRBJ2-3; TRBD1 is a possible D gene (5 bases). CDR1 and CDR2 from the germline V gene are MNHEY and SVGAGI. The CDR3 extends over 14 amino acids. Trimming removed 7 bases from V and 2 bases from J, with 13 bases in between.

This clonotype has only a few counts. The rearrangement links TRBV5-1 to TRBJ2-3; D not certain. V was trimmed by 0 bases and J by 5 bases, leaving 16 bases between them. Germline V gene lookup returns CDR1 SGHRS and CDR2 YFSETQ. This CDR3 is 16 amino acids long. DNA for the CDR3: TGCGCCAGCAGCTTGGCCAGCTTACTCGGTGGAGATACGCAGTATTTT. Its protein product is CASSLASLLGGDTQYF.

The chain employs TRBV7-2 and TRBJ2-5; a possible D gene is TRBD2 (6 bases). The CDR3 runs 15 residues. CDR1 is SGHTA, CDR2 FQGNSA, per germline. The V end was cut by 1 base, the J end by 9 bases, with 18 bases between. The CDR3 reads CASSLDRTTRESQYF. CDR3 nucleotide sequence: TGTGCCAGCAGCTTAGACAGGACCACTCGGGAGTCCCAGTACTTC.

The chain combines TRBV7-6 with TRBJ1-1; weak D call: TRBD1 (5 bases). This CDR3 contains 15 residues. V dropped 4 bases and J dropped 3 bases, with 15 bases sitting between them. CDR1 and CDR2 from the germline V gene are SGHVS and FNYEAQ. CDR3 nucleotide sequence: TGTGCCAGCAGCTCTTCTCCCGGGGGATACACTGAAGCTTTCTTT. This encodes CASSSSPGGYTEAFF.

This chain connects TRBV4-2 to TRBJ2-1; D is possibly TRBD2 (5 bases). This CDR3 has 15 amino acids. CDR1 and CDR2 from the germline V gene are LGHNA and YNFKEQ. V was clipped by 0 bases and J by 9 bases, with 15 bases between them. Written as DNA, the CDR3 is TGTGCCAGCAGCCAAGATCGGGGATTACTGACTGAGCAGTTCTTC. As protein: CASSQDRGLLTEQFF.

This clonotype was detected many times. The chain couples TRBV7-2 to TRBJ1-5; 7 bases fit TRBD1. CDR1 is SGHTA and CDR2 is FQGNSA in the germline V gene. Trimming took 5 bases from V and 6 from J; bases not matched to a gene: 10. The CDR3 extends over 15 amino acids. CDR3 bases: TGTGCCAGCAGCCCCCGACAGGGCCAGGGTCAGCCCCAGCATTTT. Protein sequence: CASSPRQGQGQPQHF.